This record concerns one T cell receptor beta chain sequence. TCRdb's copy holds only in-frame clones and misses some; the assay was immunoSEQ multiplex PCR. The data show 130,000 to 150,000 clones, about 87% seen once. The data originate from a study of T cell responses to AZD1222 COVID-19 vaccine. The CDR3 has 14 amino acids. Germline CDR1 MNHNY, CDR2 SVGAGI (reference sequence). With 2 bases removed from V and 7 bases from J, the gap between germline ends came to 12 bases. Specimen: peripheral blood, collected on day 0 of AZD1222 vaccination. This chain links TRBV6-6 with TRBJ1-5, with a tentative D call TRBD1 (6 bases). This clonotype was obtained from an adult in good health. The CDR3 here is CASSYTGGGQPQHF. DNA for the CDR3: TGTGCCAGCAGTTACACTGGGGGCGGACAGCCCCAGCATTTT.